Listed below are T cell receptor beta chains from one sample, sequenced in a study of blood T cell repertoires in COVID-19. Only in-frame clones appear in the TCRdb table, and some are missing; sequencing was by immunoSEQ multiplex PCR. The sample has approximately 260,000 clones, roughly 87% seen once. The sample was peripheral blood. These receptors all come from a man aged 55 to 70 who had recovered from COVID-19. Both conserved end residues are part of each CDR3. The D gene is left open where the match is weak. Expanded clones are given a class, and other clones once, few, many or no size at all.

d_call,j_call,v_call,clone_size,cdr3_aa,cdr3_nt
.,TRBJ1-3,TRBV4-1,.,CASSQGQGATGNTIYF,TGCGCCAGCAGCCAAGGTCAGGGTGCAACTGGAAACACCATATATTTT
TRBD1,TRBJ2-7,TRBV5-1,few,CASSAIVGGPSSYEQYF,TGCGCCAGCAGCGCAATTGTAGGGGGCCCTTCGAGCTACGAGCAGTACTTC
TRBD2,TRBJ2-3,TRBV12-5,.,CASGLVPDGTSLKDTQYF,TGTGCTAGTGGTTTGGTACCCGACGGGACTAGCCTCAAGGATACGCAGTATTTT
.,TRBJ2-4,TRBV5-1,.,CASSNTEGENIQYF,TGCGCCAGCAGCAACACAGAAGGGGAAAACATTCAGTACTTC
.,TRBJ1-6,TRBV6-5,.,CASCRGVLDNSPLHF,TGTGCCAGCTGCCGGGGGGTCCTCGATAATTCACCCCTCCACTTT
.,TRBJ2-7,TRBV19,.,CASSITARGGQYF,TGTGCCAGTAGTATAACCGCCCGGGGAGGGCAGTACTTC
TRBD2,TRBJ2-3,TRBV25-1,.,CASTSSGRITQYF,TGTGCCAGCACCTCTAGCGGGCGGATAACGCAGTATTTT
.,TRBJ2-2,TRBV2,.,CASKAGAGELFF,TGTGCCAGCAAGGCAGGGGCCGGGGAGCTGTTTTTT
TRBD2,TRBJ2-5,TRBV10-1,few,CASSESGGKGETQYF,TGCGCCAGCAGTGAGTCGGGGGGGAAAGGAGAGACCCAGTACTTC
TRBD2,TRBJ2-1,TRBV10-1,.,CASRGREESAEQFF,TGCGCCAGCAGGGGCCGGGAGGAATCGGCTGAGCAGTTCTTC
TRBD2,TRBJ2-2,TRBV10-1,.,CASSESTSGGTGELFF,TGCGCCAGCAGTGAGTCGACTAGCGGGGGTACTGGGGAGCTGTTTTTT
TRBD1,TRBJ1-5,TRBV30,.,CAWSDRGGQPQHF,TGTGCCTGGAGTGACAGGGGCGGGCAGCCCCAGCATTTT
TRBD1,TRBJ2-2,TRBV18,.,CASQSDRGLVDTGELFF,TGTGCCAGCCAATCGGACAGGGGGCTTGTCGACACCGGGGAGCTGTTTTTT
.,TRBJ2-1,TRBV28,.,CASSLLRTEQFF,TGTGCCAGCAGTTTATTGCGTACTGAGCAGTTCTTC
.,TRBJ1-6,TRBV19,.,CATSSAGVNSPLHF,TGTGCCACCTCCTCCGCGGGGGTTAATTCACCCCTCCACTTT
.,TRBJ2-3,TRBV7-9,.,CASSLRGSTDTQYF,TGTGCCAGCAGCTTACGGGGGAGCACAGATACGCAGTATTTT
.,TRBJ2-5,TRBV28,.,CASSPRPLRETQYF,TGTGCCAGCAGTCCCCGGCCCCTGCGGGAGACCCAGTACTTC
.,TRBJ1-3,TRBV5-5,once,CASSYGELGNTIYF,TGTGCCAGCAGCTACGGAGAACTAGGAAACACCATATATTTT
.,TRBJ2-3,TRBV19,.,CASSSESGQTLTDTQYF,TGTGCCAGTAGTTCAGAGAGCGGACAGACTCTCACAGATACGCAGTATTTT
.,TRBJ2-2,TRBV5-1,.,CASSSTLNTGELFF,TGCGCCAGCAGCTCGACACTTAACACCGGGGAGCTGTTTTTT
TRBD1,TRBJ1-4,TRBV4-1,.,CASSQTGVTNEKLFF,TGCGCCAGCAGCCAAACAGGGGTAACTAATGAAAAACTGTTTTTT
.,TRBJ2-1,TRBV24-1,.,CATSDRTTSPYEQFF,TGTGCCACCAGTGACCGAACGACTAGTCCTTATGAGCAGTTCTTC
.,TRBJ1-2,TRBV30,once,CAWSSLGGYGYTF,TGTGCCTGGAGTTCTCTAGGGGGCTATGGCTACACCTTC
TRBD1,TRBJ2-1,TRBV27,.,CASSPDRGNYNEQFF,TGTGCCAGCAGTCCCGACAGGGGGAACTACAATGAGCAGTTCTTC
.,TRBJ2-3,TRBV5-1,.,CASSLYFAVDSVRTDTQYF,TGCGCCAGCAGCTTGTATTTTGCAGTGGACTCCGTACGCACAGATACGCAGTATTTT
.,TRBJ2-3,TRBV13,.,CASSGGAVRTDTQYF,TGTGCCAGCAGCGGAGGGGCAGTTCGTACAGATACGCAGTATTTT
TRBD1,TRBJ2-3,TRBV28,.,CASSATGTGSDTQYF,TGTGCCAGCAGTGCTACCGGGACAGGGTCAGATACGCAGTATTTT
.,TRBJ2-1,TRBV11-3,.,CASSLGTLDYNEQFF,TGTGCCAGCAGCTTAGGGACATTAGATTACAATGAGCAGTTCTTC
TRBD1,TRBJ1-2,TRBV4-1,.,CASSSQGACGYTF,TGCGCCAGCAGCTCACAGGGGGCTTGTGGCTACACCTTC
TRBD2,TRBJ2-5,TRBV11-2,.,CASSQGTSGVRETQYF,TGTGCCAGCAGCCAAGGGACTAGCGGGGTTCGGGAGACCCAGTACTTC
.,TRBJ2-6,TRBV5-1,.,CASSLAGPLSGANVLTF,TGCGCCAGCAGCTTGGCAGGGCCCCTCTCTGGGGCCAACGTCCTGACTTTC
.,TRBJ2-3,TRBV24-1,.,CATSDRKRLETDTQYF,TGTGCCACCAGTGACCGAAAAAGACTAGAAACAGATACGCAGTATTTT
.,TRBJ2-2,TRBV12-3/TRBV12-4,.,CASTYNTGELFF,TGTGCCAGCACCTATAACACCGGGGAGCTGTTTTTT
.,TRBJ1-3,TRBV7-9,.,CASSLQGPGNTIYF,TGTGCCAGCAGCCTACAGGGTCCTGGAAACACCATATATTTT
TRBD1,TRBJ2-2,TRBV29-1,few,CSVGDRGNTGELFF,TGCAGCGTTGGGGACAGGGGGAACACCGGGGAGCTGTTTTTT
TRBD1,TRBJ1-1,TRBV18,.,CASSPTGTGVTEAFF,TGTGCCAGCTCACCAACCGGGACAGGTGTCACTGAAGCTTTCTTT
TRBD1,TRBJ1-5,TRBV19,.,CASMGTGGSNQPQHF,TGTGCCAGTATGGGGACAGGGGGTAGCAATCAGCCCCAGCATTTT
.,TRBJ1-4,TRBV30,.,CALGNGKGFSEKLFF,TGTGCCCTGGGAAATGGGAAGGGGTTTAGCGAAAAACTGTTTTTT
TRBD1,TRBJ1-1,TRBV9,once,CASSTAPGGTGSVNTEAFF,TGTGCCAGCAGCACCGCGCCCGGGGGGACAGGGTCAGTGAACACTGAAGCTTTCTTT
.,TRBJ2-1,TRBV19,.,CASSVRGYNEQFF,TGTGCCAGTAGTGTCCGGGGGTACAATGAGCAGTTCTTC
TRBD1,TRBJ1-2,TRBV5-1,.,CASTRDSSLYGYTF,TGCGCCAGCACACGGGACAGTAGCCTCTACGGCTACACCTTC
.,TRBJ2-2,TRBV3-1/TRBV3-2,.,CASSQVRPGSTGELFF,TGTGCCAGCAGCCAAGTTAGGCCAGGGTCCACCGGGGAGCTGTTTTTT
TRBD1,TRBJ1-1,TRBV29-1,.,CSVERQGPNTEAFF,TGCAGCGTTGAACGACAGGGTCCGAACACTGAAGCTTTCTTT
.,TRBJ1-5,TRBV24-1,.,CATAIGNQPQHF,TGTGCCACCGCAATAGGCAATCAGCCCCAGCATTTT
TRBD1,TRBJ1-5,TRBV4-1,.,CASSQADRGNQPQHF,TGCGCCAGCAGCCAAGCGGACAGGGGGAATCAGCCCCAGCATTTT
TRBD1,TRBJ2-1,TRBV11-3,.,CASSTRGTGGYNEQFF,TGTGCCAGCAGCACGCGAGGGACAGGGGGGTACAATGAGCAGTTCTTC
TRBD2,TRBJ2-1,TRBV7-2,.,CASSFPLAGGTYNEQFF,TGTGCCAGCAGCTTCCCCCTAGCGGGGGGGACCTACAATGAGCAGTTCTTC
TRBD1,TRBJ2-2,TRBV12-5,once,CASGLSGTANTGELFF,TGTGCTAGTGGTTTGTCTGGGACAGCAAACACCGGGGAGCTGTTTTTT
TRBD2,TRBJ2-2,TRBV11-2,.,CASSSKTSGGSTGELFF,TGTGCCAGCAGCTCTAAGACTAGCGGGGGCTCCACCGGGGAGCTGTTTTTT
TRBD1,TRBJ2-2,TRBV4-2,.,CASSQDLAQGGNTGELFF,TGTGCCAGCAGCCAAGATCTAGCACAGGGGGGGAACACCGGGGAGCTGTTTTTT
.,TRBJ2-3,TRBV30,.,CAWRAKYTDTQYF,TGTGCCTGGAGAGCTAAATACACAGATACGCAGTATTTT
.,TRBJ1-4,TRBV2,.,CASRWPPQEANEKLFF,TGTGCCAGCAGGTGGCCGCCGCAGGAAGCTAATGAAAAACTGTTTTTT
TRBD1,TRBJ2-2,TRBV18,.,CASSPRQGINTGELFF,TGTGCCAGCTCACCACGACAGGGGATAAACACCGGGGAGCTGTTTTTT
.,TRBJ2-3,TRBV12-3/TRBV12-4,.,CASSYRFTDTQYF,TGTGCCAGCTCGTACAGGTTCACAGATACGCAGTATTTT
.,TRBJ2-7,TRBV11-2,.,CASSFGTPYEQYF,TGTGCCAGCAGCTTCGGGACACCTTACGAGCAGTACTTC